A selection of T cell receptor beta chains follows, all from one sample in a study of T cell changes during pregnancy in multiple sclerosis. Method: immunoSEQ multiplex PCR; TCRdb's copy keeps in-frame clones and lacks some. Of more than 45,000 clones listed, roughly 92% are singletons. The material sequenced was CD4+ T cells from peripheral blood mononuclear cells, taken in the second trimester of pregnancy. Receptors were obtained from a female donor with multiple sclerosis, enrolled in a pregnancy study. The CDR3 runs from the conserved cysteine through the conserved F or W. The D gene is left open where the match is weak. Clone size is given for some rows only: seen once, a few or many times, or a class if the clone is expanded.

CASSQERPGQNTGELFF TGCGCCAGCAGCCAAGAGAGACCGGGACAGAACACCGGGGAGCTGTTTTTT TRBJ2-2 TRBV4-3 . .
CASSTVRGGFDSPLHF TGTGCCAGCAGCACCGTGCGGGGGGGGTTTGATTCACCCCTCCACTTT TRBJ1-6 TRBV13 . .
CASSLAGLATNEQFF TGTGCCAGCAGCTTAGCCGGACTAGCAACCAATGAGCAGTTCTTC TRBJ2-1 TRBV7-2 . TRBD2
CASSSGLAGDSPLTDTQYF TGCGCCAGCAGCTCGGGACTAGCGGGGGACAGCCCACTCACAGATACGCAGTATTTT TRBJ2-3 TRBV5-1 . TRBD2
CSVETGIYGYTF TGCAGCGTCGAGACAGGTATCTATGGCTACACCTTC TRBJ1-2 TRBV29-1 . .
CASRRGGSINEQFF TGCGCCAGCAGGCGGGGGGGATCTATCAATGAGCAGTTCTTC TRBJ2-1 TRBV10-2 once TRBD2
CASSYSPQGADEKLFF TGTGCCAGCAGTTACTCGCCTCAGGGGGCGGATGAAAAACTGTTTTTT TRBJ1-4 TRBV6-6 . TRBD1
CAWSVLRFGEKLFF TGTGCCTGGAGTGTGCTGCGGTTTGGGGAAAAACTGTTTTTT TRBJ1-4 TRBV30 . .
CATVGAPRSGANVLTF TGTGCCACGGTAGGGGCCCCTCGCTCTGGGGCCAACGTCCTGACTTTC TRBJ2-6 TRBV10-3 . .
CASSAGTGTGVRAEAFF TGTGCCAGCAGTGCTGGGACAGGGACCGGGGTTAGGGCTGAAGCTTTCTTT TRBJ1-1 TRBV25-1 . TRBD1
CASSYSKQGPDTQYF TGTGCCAGCAGTTACTCTAAACAGGGGCCAGATACGCAGTATTTT TRBJ2-3 TRBV6-6 . TRBD1
CASSYSRPGANVLTF TGTGCCAGCAGTTACTCCAGGCCTGGGGCCAACGTCCTGACTTTC TRBJ2-6 TRBV6-5 . .
CASSDTGKIYGYTF TGTGCCAGCAGTGATACGGGGAAAATCTATGGCTACACCTTC TRBJ1-2 TRBV25-1 . .
CASSATVTGELFF TGCGCCAGCAGCGCCACGGTCACCGGGGAGCTGTTTTTT TRBJ2-2 TRBV5-1 . .
CASSWIQGVNYGYTF TGTGCCAGCAGCTGGATACAAGGGGTTAACTATGGCTACACCTTC TRBJ1-2 TRBV7-9 once .
CASSFVPGQSLSGNTIYF TGTGCCAGCTCATTCGTCCCGGGACAGTCCCTCTCTGGAAACACCATATATTTT TRBJ1-3 TRBV18 . TRBD1
CASSLYSDQPQHF TGTGCCAGCAGCTTGTACAGTGATCAGCCCCAGCATTTT TRBJ1-5 TRBV7-9 . .
CAWRGGNQPQHF TGTGCCTGGAGAGGCGGGAATCAGCCCCAGCATTTT TRBJ1-5 TRBV30 once .
CASSYSGLITEAFF TGTGCCAGCAGTTACAGCGGGCTCATCACTGAAGCTTTCTTT TRBJ1-1 TRBV6-6 . .
CASSRDSFQETQYF TGTGCCAGCAGCAGGGACAGCTTCCAAGAGACCCAGTACTTC TRBJ2-5 TRBV11-3 . TRBD1
CASSSPLEGWGETQYF TGTGCCAGCAGTTCCCCGCTTGAGGGATGGGGTGAGACCCAGTACTTC TRBJ2-5 TRBV6-5 . .
CASSYTQGATTGELFF TGTGCCAGCAGTTACACACAGGGGGCGACGACCGGGGAGCTGTTTTTT TRBJ2-2 TRBV6-6 . TRBD1
CASSISGTGAETQYF TGCGCCAGCAGCATATCCGGGACAGGGGCGGAGACCCAGTACTTC TRBJ2-5 TRBV5-1 . TRBD1
CASRYQTLAGAGPNEQFF TGCGCCAGCAGATACCAAACTTTAGCGGGGGCCGGACCGAATGAGCAGTTCTTC TRBJ2-1 TRBV4-1 . TRBD2
CASSAMGGGRLKANTEAFF TGTGCCAGCAGCGCGATGGGAGGAGGGCGCTTAAAGGCGAACACTGAAGCTTTCTTT TRBJ1-1 TRBV9 . .
CASSSDRQGRNTEAFF TGCGCCAGCAGCTCCGACCGACAGGGCCGGAACACTGAAGCTTTCTTT TRBJ1-1 TRBV5-1 . TRBD1
CASSQDLRGHEQYF TGTGCCAGCAGCCAAGATCTCAGGGGACACGAGCAGTACTTC TRBJ2-7 TRBV14 . .
CASSFQGYNEKLFF TGCGCCAGCAGCTTTCAGGGTTATAATGAAAAACTGTTTTTT TRBJ1-4 TRBV5-1 . .
CASSVKRGQGVHQPQHF TGTGCCAGCAGTGTTAAGCGAGGACAGGGTGTTCATCAGCCCCAGCATTTT TRBJ1-5 TRBV2 . TRBD1
CASSYAGGTDTQYF TGTGCCAGCAGTTATGCGGGGGGCACAGATACGCAGTATTTT TRBJ2-3 TRBV6-6 . TRBD2
CAIRSRKGGGADEQFF TGTGCCATCAGATCCCGTAAGGGCGGGGGGGCGGATGAGCAGTTCTTC TRBJ2-1 TRBV10-3 . TRBD2
CASRSSRTNSGNTIYF TGTGCCAGCAGAAGTTCCCGGACAAACTCTGGAAACACCATATATTTT TRBJ1-3 TRBV5-6 . .
CASSPRRADTQYF TGTGCCAGCTCACCAAGGAGGGCAGATACGCAGTATTTT TRBJ2-3 TRBV18 . .
CASSLTYEQYF TGTGCCAGCAGCTTGACATACGAGCAGTACTTC TRBJ2-7 TRBV5-5 . .
CASSLDQGEIGYTF TGTGCCAGCAGCTTGGATCAGGGGGAGATTGGCTACACCTTC TRBJ1-2 TRBV5-4 . TRBD1
CASSTAGARSGEQYF TGTGCCAGCAGCACCGCGGGGGCGCGTTCGGGGGAGCAGTACTTC TRBJ2-7 TRBV7-9 . .
CASSYSGTTNEKLFF TGTGCCAGCAGTTACTCGGGCACGACCAATGAAAAACTGTTTTTT TRBJ1-4 TRBV6-5 . .
CASSLLLAGNNEQFF TGTGCCAGCAGTTTATTACTAGCGGGGAACAATGAGCAGTTCTTC TRBJ2-1 TRBV27 . TRBD2